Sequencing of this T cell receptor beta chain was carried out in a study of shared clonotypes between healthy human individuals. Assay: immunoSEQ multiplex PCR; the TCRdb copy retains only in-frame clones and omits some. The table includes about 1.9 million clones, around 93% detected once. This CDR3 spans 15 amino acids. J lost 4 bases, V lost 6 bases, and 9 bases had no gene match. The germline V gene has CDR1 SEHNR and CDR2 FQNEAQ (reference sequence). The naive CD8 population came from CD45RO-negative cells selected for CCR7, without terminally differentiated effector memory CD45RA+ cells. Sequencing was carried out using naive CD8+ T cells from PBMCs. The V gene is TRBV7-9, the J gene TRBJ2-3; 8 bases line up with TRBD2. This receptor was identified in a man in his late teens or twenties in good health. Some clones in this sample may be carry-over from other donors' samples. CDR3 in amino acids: CASRRSGRGADTQYF. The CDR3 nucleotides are TGTGCCAGCAGGCGGAGCGGGAGAGGAGCAGATACGCAGTATTTT. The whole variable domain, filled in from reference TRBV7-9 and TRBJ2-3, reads DTGVSQNPRHKITKRGQNVTFRCDPISEHNRLYWYRQTLGQGPEFLTYFQNEAQLEKSRLLSDRFSAERPKGSFSTLEIQRTEQGDSAMYLCASRRSGRGADTQYFGPGTRLTVL.